One and the same sample provided the 31 T cell receptor beta chains below, sequenced in a study of blood T cell repertoires in COVID-19. Profiled with immunoSEQ multiplex PCR; TCRdb holds only in-frame clones, not every one. The repertoire has under 300,000 clones, less than 85% of them found once; the top ten carry 4.6%. Sequenced sample: peripheral blood. These TCRs come from a man aged 60 to 75 who had recovered from COVID-19.

The V gene is TRBV27, the J gene TRBJ2-1, with 13 bases matching TRBD2. Germline CDR1 is MNHEY and CDR2 is SMNVEV (reference sequence). This CDR3 is 20 amino acids long. Trimming at V came to 2 bases and at J to 2 bases, leaving 12 bases not matched to a gene. CDR3 in amino acids: CASSLRHGTSGRAAYNEQFF. The CDR3 nucleotides are TGTGCCAGCAGTTTACGCCATGGTACTAGCGGGAGGGCTGCCTACAATGAGCAGTTCTTC.

V is TRBV28 and J is TRBJ2-1; perhaps TRBD2 as D (6 bases). Trimming cost V 3 bases and J 5 bases, with 11 bases left between them. CDR3 size: 14 residues. CDR1 and CDR2 from the germline V gene are MDHEN and SYDVKM. In DNA, the CDR3 is TGTGCCAGCAGTTTCCCGGGACTCGACAATGAGCAGTTCTTC. This gives the protein CASSFPGLDNEQFF. The complete variable domain, with remaining parts taken from reference TRBV28 and TRBJ2-1, reads DVKVTQSSRYLVKRTGEKVFLECVQDMDHENMFWYRQDPGLGLRLIYFSYDVKMKEKGDIPEGYSVSREKKERFSLILESASTNQTSMYLCASSFPGLDNEQFFGPGTRLTVL.

The CDR3 here is CSAQGASGSYNEQFF. DNA for the CDR3: TGCAGCGCCCAAGGGGCTAGCGGGTCTTACAATGAGCAGTTCTTC. The gene calls are TRBV29-1 and TRBJ2-1; 8 bases are shared with TRBD2. This CDR3 has 15 residues. V shed 7 bases and J 4 bases; nucleotides not matched to a gene: 12. Per germline, CDR1 SQVTM and CDR2 ANQGSEA.

The rearrangement links TRBV7-6 to TRBJ1-4; 7 bases line up with TRBD1. CDR3 length: 16 amino acids. Losses at the gene ends were 4 bases for V and 1 base for J; bases not matched to a gene: 6. Germline values: CDR1 SGHVS, CDR2 FNYEAQ. CDR3 amino acids: CASSSQNRGTNEKLFF. CDR3 nucleotides: TGTGCCAGCAGCTCCCAAAACAGGGGAACTAATGAAAAACTGTTTTTT.

The chain couples TRBV6-4 to TRBJ1-6; unclear D gene. V gave up 6 bases and J gave up 7 bases, with 16 bases separating them. CDR3 length: 15 residues. CDR1 MRHNA and CDR2 SNTAGT come from the germline V gene. CDR3 region: CASRESYAVNSPLHF. The CDR3 region has the DNA TGTGCCAGCAGAGAAAGCTACGCGGTGAATTCACCCCTCCACTTT.

This clone is a singleton in its sample. V and J are TRBV5-1 and TRBJ2-7, with 7 bases matching TRBD2. The V gene end was trimmed by 2 bases and the J gene end by 0 bases; junction bases not matched to a gene: 14. The germline V gene encodes CDR1 SGHRS and CDR2 YFSETQ. The CDR3 has 18 residues. CDR3 sequence (DNA): TGCGCCAGCAGCTTTCTCCCTAGCGGAGGGGAGGGCTCCTACGAGCAGTACTTC. Its translation: CASSFLPSGGEGSYEQYF. Supplemented by reference TRBV5-1 and TRBJ2-7, the full variable domain reads KAGVTQTPRYLIKTRGQQVTLSCSPISGHRSVSWYQQTPGQGLQFLFEYFSETQRNKGNFPGRFSGRQFSNSRSEMNVSTLELGDSALYLCASSFLPSGGEGSYEQYFGPGTRLTVT.

This sequence joins TRBV7-8 and TRBJ1-6; TRBD1 aligns across 12 bases. There are 17 residues in the CDR3. Germline assignment: CDR1 SGHVS and CDR2 FQNEAQ. Trimming cost V 4 bases and J 10 bases; bases outside gene matches: 11. The CDR3: CASSWGQGATVDSPLHF. DNA of the CDR3: TGTGCCAGCAGCTGGGGACAGGGGGCTACCGTTGACTCACCCCTCCACTTT.

Turning to this clone: Distinct nucleotide sequences in the sample also encode this CDR3. The chain uses TRBV3-1 (or the pseudogene TRBV3-2) and TRBJ2-1, with 12 bases identical to TRBD2. The CDR3 sequence is 15 residues long. Looked up from germline, CDR1 is LGHDT and CDR2 is YNNKEL (reference sequence). V was clipped by 4 bases and J by 7 bases; unmatched bases: 5. The CDR3 nucleotides are TGTGCCAGCAGCCGGGGACTAGCGGGTTTAAATGAGCAGTTCTTC. Translating it yields CASSRGLAGLNEQFF.

The V gene is TRBV10-1, the J gene TRBJ1-1, with 8 bases fitting TRBD1. Germline CDR1 is WNHNN and CDR2 is SYGVQD (reference sequence). V lost 7 bases and J lost 1; bases outside the gene matches: 5. There are 14 residues in the CDR3. The CDR3 protein is CASTVDRANTEAFF. The CDR3 nucleotides are TGCGCCAGCACCGTGGACAGGGCGAACACTGAAGCTTTCTTT.

The rearrangement uses TRBV24-1 and TRBJ2-5; TRBD1 matches 8 bases. The ends lost 2 bases at V and 5 bases at J; junction bases unmatched: 9. The CDR3 extends over 16 amino acids. Germline V gene lookup returns CDR1 KGHDR and CDR2 SFDVKD. The CDR3 nucleotides are TGTGCCACCAGTGATTCCCGGGACAGGTCTGATGAGACCCAGTACTTC. Translated, it gives CATSDSRDRSDETQYF.

The chain is built from TRBV27 and TRBJ2-7, with 7 bases lining up with TRBD2. In germline, CDR1 is MNHEY, CDR2 SMNVEV (reference sequence). V shed 2 bases and J 6 bases; nucleotides not matched to a gene: 10. The length of the CDR3 is 15 residues. CDR3 in amino acids: CASSLGGGYVREQYF. CDR3 sequence (DNA): TGTGCCAGCAGTTTAGGGGGGGGTTATGTACGCGAGCAGTACTTC.

The chain combines TRBV5-1 with TRBJ2-1; no clear D gene. The V end was cut by 1 base, the J end by 6 bases, with 8 bases between. Germline CDR1 is SGHRS and CDR2 is YFSETQ. The CDR3 extends over 13 amino acids. CDR3 region: CASSLSSVNEQFF. The CDR3 coding sequence is TGCGCCAGCAGCTTGTCATCGGTCAATGAGCAGTTCTTC. Using reference TRBV5-1 and TRBJ2-1 for the parts outside the CDR3, the full variable domain is KAGVTQTPRYLIKTRGQQVTLSCSPISGHRSVSWYQQTPGQGLQFLFEYFSETQRNKGNFPGRFSGRQFSNSRSEMNVSTLELGDSALYLCASSLSSVNEQFFGPGTRLTVL.

The J gene is TRBJ2-6, the V gene TRBV18; 11 nucleotides align to TRBD1. This CDR3 comprises 17 residues. From germline, CDR1 is KGHSH and CDR2 LQKENI. J was trimmed by 2 bases and V by 6 bases; bases with no gene match: 6. The DNA of the CDR3 is TGTGCCAGCTCGGCCGGGACAGGGGGGACTGGGGCCAACGTCCTGACTTTC. As protein: CASSAGTGGTGANVLTF.

The chain couples TRBV5-1 to TRBJ1-4; the match to TRBD1 covers 10 bases. The CDR3 sequence is 16 residues long. Germline assignment: CDR1 SGHRS and CDR2 YFSETQ. V dropped 6 bases and J dropped 2; count of bases not matched to a gene: 7. The CDR3 region has the DNA TGCGCCAGCAACCAGGGACAGGGGTTGACTAATGAAAAACTGTTTTTT. The encoded protein is CASNQGQGLTNEKLFF.

The gene calls are TRBV5-6 and TRBJ1-4; maybe TRBD1 (5 bases). CDR1 is SGHDT and CDR2 is YYEEEE in the germline V gene. Trimming left V 4 bases short and J 4 bases short, with 11 bases between. This CDR3 has 14 residues. For the CDR3, the DNA is TGTGCCAGCAGCACTGGGGGAGGTAATGAAAAACTGTTTTTT. It specifies CASSTGGGNEKLFF.

The rearrangement links TRBV28 to TRBJ2-7; tentative D call: TRBD1 (5 bases). The CDR3 runs 13 residues. Germline CDR1 is MDHEN and CDR2 is SYDVKM. Trimming pared 3 bases from V and 3 bases from J, leaving 9 bases between. Here the CDR3 DNA reads TGTGCCAGCAGTTTTCAGGGCAACTACGAGCAGTACTTC. Protein: CASSFQGNYEQYF.

This chain connects TRBV5-1 to TRBJ2-1; D possibly corresponds to TRBD1 (6 bases). CDR1 is SGHRS, CDR2 YFSETQ, per germline. V gave up 4 bases and J gave up 6 bases, with 14 bases separating them. This CDR3 contains 14 residues. Here the CDR3 reads CASSHETGSNEQFF. The CDR3 DNA follows: TGCGCCAGCAGCCACGAAACAGGGTCCAATGAGCAGTTCTTC.

This rearrangement joins TRBV5-1 to TRBJ2-5; 7 bases are shared with TRBD1. CDR3 length: 15 amino acids. Germline CDR1 reads SGHRS; CDR2 reads YFSETQ. With 6 bases clipped from V and 3 bases from J, the junction kept 11 bases outside the gene matches. CDR3 region: CASTLQTGWEETQYF. CDR3 sequence (DNA): TGCGCCAGCACCCTACAGACAGGGTGGGAAGAGACCCAGTACTTC. Looking up the rest from reference TRBV5-1 and TRBJ2-5 gives the full variable domain: KAGVTQTPRYLIKTRGQQVTLSCSPISGHRSVSWYQQTPGQGLQFLFEYFSETQRNKGNFPGRFSGRQFSNSRSEMNVSTLELGDSALYLCASTLQTGWEETQYFGPGTRLLVL.

The J gene is TRBJ1-3, the V gene TRBV9, with TRBD1 matching 8 bases. J lost 3 bases, V lost 0 bases, and 2 bases had no gene match. Germline CDR1 SGDLS, CDR2 YYNGEE. The CDR3 extends over 15 amino acids. The CDR3: CASSVETGVGNTIYF. As DNA, the CDR3 is TGTGCCAGCAGCGTAGAGACAGGGGTTGGAAACACCATATATTTT.

This clone has more than one count but fewer than ten. The V gene is TRBV19, the J gene TRBJ1-5; D possibly corresponds to TRBD1 (6 bases). Per the germline V gene, CDR1 is LNHDA and CDR2 is SQIVND (reference sequence). The CDR3 contains 14 residues. V lost 7 bases and J lost 6, with 16 bases in between. The CDR3 DNA reads TGTGCCAGTACCGCGAGGACAGATTTTCAGCCCCAGCATTTT. Translation: CASTARTDFQPQHF.

The J gene is TRBJ1-5, the V gene TRBV18; perhaps TRBD1 as D (6 bases). Trimming took 2 bases from V and 7 from J, leaving 15 bases between them. The CDR3 consists of 15 residues. Germline CDR1 reads KGHSH; CDR2 reads LQKENI. CDR3 DNA: TGTGCCAGCTCACCAGATGGGGGGGCAGGCCAGCCCCAGCATTTT. Its protein is CASSPDGGAGQPQHF. Using reference TRBV18 and TRBJ1-5 for the parts outside the CDR3, the full variable domain is NAGVMQNPRHLVRRRGQEARLRCSPMKGHSHVYWYRQLPEEGLKFMVYLQKENIIDESGMPKERFSAEFPKEGPSILRIQQVVRGDSAAYFCASSPDGGAGQPQHFGDGTRLSIL.

The chain couples TRBV25-1 to TRBJ2-7; no clear D. The V gene lost 4 bases and the J gene lost 2 bases, with 6 bases spanning the gap. There are 12 residues in the CDR3. CDR1 is MGHDK and CDR2 is SYGVNS in the germline V gene. CDR3 DNA sequence: TGTGCCAGCAGTGTTGGCCCCTACGAGCAGTACTTC. Protein sequence: CASSVGPYEQYF.

J is TRBJ2-1 and V is TRBV3-1 (or the pseudogene TRBV3-2); the D gene is possibly TRBD2 (6 bases). The V and J ends lost 1 base and 5 bases respectively, with 21 bases between them. This CDR3 spans 18 amino acids. Germline assignment: CDR1 LGHDT and CDR2 YNNKEL (reference sequence). CDR3 sequence: CASSQVHGFWGEHNEQFF. CDR3 sequence (DNA): TGTGCCAGCAGCCAAGTTCATGGATTTTGGGGGGAACACAATGAGCAGTTCTTC.

This clone was seen a handful of times. For the CDR3, the DNA is TGTGCCAGCAGTGAAAGGGGGCAGGCAAGGTACGAGCAGTACTTC. This sequence encodes CASSERGQARYEQYF. The chain uses TRBV2 and TRBJ2-7; 7 bases map to TRBD1. Germline lookup yields CDR1 SNHLY and CDR2 FYNNEI. The ends lost 2 bases at V and 4 bases at J; junction bases unmatched: 8. The CDR3 spans 15 residues.

The gene calls are TRBV5-3 and TRBJ1-3, with unresolved D. TRBV5-3 is an ORF for which the function is uncertain. This CDR3 is built from 19 residues. V dropped 0 bases and J dropped 0 bases, with 19 bases sitting between them. CDR3 amino acids: CARSLDPIPRYCSGNTIYF. In DNA, the CDR3 is TGTGCCAGAAGCTTGGACCCCATACCGCGATATTGCTCTGGAAACACCATATATTTT.

The sample holds a few counts of this clone. This specimen includes other DNA sequences encoding the same CDR3. The chain couples TRBV7-9 to TRBJ2-3; 11 bases line up with TRBD1. The CDR3 extends over 15 amino acids. V gave up 4 bases and J gave up 3 bases; unmatched junction bases: 3. Germline loops: CDR1 SEHNR, CDR2 FQNEAQ (reference sequence). In DNA, the CDR3 is TGTGCCAGCAGCTCGGACAGGGGGCTGACAGATACGCAGTATTTT. It specifies CASSSDRGLTDTQYF. The full variable domain, completed using reference TRBV7-9 and TRBJ2-3, is DTGVSQNPRHKITKRGQNVTFRCDPISEHNRLYWYRQTLGQGPEFLTYFQNEAQLEKSRLLSDRFSAERPKGSFSTLEIQRTEQGDSAMYLCASSSDRGLTDTQYFGPGTRLTVL.

This clone was counted between two and nine times. Written as DNA, the CDR3 is TGTGCCAGCAGTGAAAGGCCGGGGGGAGGGGGCGAGCAGTACTTC. Translating it yields CASSERPGGGGEQYF. The chain joins TRBV6-1 to TRBJ2-7, with D perhaps matching TRBD2 (7 bases). CDR3 length: 15 amino acids. Between the trimmed V and J ends, which lost 2 bases and 6 bases, there was a span of 17 bases. Per germline, CDR1 MNHNS and CDR2 SASEGT.

The gene calls are TRBV9 and TRBJ2-3; D ambiguous. Germline V gene lookup returns CDR1 SGDLS and CDR2 YYNGEE. This CDR3 spans 15 amino acids. V gave up 0 bases and J gave up 3 bases, with 11 bases separating them. The DNA of the CDR3 is TGTGCCAGCAGCGTAGGACCTCAAGCGACAGATACGCAGTATTTT. This translates into CASSVGPQATDTQYF.

The chain is built from TRBV5-6 and TRBJ2-3, with D possibly being TRBD1 (6 bases). CDR3 length: 15 amino acids. The V end was cut by 1 base, the J end by 3 bases, with 12 bases between. The germline V gene encodes CDR1 SGHDT and CDR2 YYEEEE. This chain's CDR3 is CASSLSGVRTDTQYF. The CDR3 nucleotides are TGTGCCAGCAGCTTGTCAGGGGTGAGAACAGATACGCAGTATTTT.

This clone has only one observation. The V call is TRBV6-5, the J call TRBJ2-7; D gene uncertain. Germline lookup yields CDR1 MNHEY and CDR2 SVGAGI. V gave up 6 bases and J gave up 6 bases, with 9 bases separating them. This CDR3 region has 11 residues. This CDR3 is CASRVSSEQYF. CDR3 in DNA: TGTGCCAGCAGAGTTAGCTCCGAGCAGTACTTC.

The rearrangement links TRBV15 to TRBJ2-3, with 11 bases that match TRBD2. Germline V gene lookup returns CDR1 LNHNV and CDR2 YYDKDF (reference sequence). With 3 bases clipped from V and 6 bases from J, the junction kept 5 bases outside the gene matches. The CDR3 spans 15 residues. CDR3 loop: CATSSSGGAGDTQYF. Here the CDR3 DNA reads TGTGCCACCAGCAGTAGCGGGGGGGCGGGGGATACGCAGTATTTT.